The following is a TCR beta chain sequence with its context. This specimen belongs to a study of blood T cell repertoires in COVID-19. The germline V gene has CDR1 SGHDT and CDR2 YYEEEE. J lost 6 bases, V lost 4 bases, and 7 bases had no gene match. This CDR3 has 15 amino acids. Produced via immunoSEQ multiplex PCR; TCRdb's table is partial and in-frame only. The top ten clones hold roughly 0.54% of a sample with 150,000 or so clones, about 90% of them seen once. This sequence originates from a man aged 50 or older with acute or convalescent COVID-19. The specimen was peripheral blood. The chain is built from TRBV5-6 and TRBJ1-4; TRBD1 aligns across 9 bases. The CDR3 here is CASSPSWTGDEKLFF. The DNA of the CDR3 is TGTGCCAGCAGCCCCAGCTGGACAGGGGATGAAAAACTGTTTTTT.